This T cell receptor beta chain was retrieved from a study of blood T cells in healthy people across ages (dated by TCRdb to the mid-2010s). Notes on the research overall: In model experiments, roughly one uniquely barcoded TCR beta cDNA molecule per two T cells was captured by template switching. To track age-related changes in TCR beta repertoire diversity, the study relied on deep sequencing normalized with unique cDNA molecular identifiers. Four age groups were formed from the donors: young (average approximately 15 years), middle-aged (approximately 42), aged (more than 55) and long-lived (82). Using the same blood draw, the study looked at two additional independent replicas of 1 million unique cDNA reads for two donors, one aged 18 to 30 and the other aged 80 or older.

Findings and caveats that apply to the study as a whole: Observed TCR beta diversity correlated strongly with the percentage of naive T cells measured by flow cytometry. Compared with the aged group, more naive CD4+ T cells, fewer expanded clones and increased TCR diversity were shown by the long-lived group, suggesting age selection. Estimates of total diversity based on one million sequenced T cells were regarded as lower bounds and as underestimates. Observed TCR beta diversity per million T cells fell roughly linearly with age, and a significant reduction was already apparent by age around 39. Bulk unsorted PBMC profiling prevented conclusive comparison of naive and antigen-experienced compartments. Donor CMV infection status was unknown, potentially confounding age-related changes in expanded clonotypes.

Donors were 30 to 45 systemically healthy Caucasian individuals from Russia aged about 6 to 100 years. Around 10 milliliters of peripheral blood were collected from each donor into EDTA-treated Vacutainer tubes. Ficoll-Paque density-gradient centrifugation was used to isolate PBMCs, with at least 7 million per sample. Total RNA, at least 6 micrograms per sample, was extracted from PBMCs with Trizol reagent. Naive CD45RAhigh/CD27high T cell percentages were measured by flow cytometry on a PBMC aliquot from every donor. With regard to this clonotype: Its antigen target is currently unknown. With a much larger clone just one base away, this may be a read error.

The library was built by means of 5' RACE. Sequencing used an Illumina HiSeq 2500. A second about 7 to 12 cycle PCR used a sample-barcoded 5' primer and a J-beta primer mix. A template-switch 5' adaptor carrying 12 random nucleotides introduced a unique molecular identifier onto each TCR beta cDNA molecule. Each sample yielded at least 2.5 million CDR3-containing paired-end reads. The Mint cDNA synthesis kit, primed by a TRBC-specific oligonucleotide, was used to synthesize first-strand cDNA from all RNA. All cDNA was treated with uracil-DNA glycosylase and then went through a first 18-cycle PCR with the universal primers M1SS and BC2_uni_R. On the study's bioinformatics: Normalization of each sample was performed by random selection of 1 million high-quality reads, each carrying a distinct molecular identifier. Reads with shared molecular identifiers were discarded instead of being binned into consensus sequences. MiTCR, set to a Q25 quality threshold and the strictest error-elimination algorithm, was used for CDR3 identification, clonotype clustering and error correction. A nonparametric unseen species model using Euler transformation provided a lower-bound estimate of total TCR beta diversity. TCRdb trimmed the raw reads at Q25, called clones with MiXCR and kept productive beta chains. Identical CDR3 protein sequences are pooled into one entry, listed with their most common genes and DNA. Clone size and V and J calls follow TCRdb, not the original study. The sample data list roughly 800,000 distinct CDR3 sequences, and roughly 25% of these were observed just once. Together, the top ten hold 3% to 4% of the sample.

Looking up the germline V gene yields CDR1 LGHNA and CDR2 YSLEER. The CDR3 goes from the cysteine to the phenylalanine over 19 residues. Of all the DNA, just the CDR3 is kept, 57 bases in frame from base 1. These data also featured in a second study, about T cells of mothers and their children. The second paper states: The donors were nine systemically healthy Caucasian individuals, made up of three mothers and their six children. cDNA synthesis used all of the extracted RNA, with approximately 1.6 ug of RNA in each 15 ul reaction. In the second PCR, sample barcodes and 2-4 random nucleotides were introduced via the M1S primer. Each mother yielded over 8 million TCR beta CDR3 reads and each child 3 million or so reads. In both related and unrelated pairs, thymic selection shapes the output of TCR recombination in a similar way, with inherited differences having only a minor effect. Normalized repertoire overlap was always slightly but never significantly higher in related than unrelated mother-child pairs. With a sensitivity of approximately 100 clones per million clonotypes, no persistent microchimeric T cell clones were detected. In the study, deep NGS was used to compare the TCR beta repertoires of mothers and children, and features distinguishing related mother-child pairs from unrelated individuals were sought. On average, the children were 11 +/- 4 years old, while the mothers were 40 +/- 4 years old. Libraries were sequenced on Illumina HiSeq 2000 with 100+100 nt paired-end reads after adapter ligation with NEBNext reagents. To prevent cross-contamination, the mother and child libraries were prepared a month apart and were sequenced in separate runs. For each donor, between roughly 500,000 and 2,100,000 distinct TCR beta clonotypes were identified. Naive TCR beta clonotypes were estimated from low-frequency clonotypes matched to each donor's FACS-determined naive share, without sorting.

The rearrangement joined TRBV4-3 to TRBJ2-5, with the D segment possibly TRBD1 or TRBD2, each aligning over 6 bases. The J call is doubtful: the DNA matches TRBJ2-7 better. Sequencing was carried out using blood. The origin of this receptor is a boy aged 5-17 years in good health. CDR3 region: CASGQIYAGHPTVLYEQYF. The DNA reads TGCGCCAGCGGCCAAATCTATGCGGGACATCCGACTGTTCTGTACGAGCAGTACTTC.